These 28 T cell receptor beta chains came from one sample sequenced in a study of T-cell memory formation after mild COVID-19. TCRdb used MiXCR to reprocess the 5' RACE reads, holding one entry per CDR3 protein. The data contain 550,000 to 600,000 distinct CDR3 sequences, roughly a sixth of them seen just once; the ten biggest clones take up roughly 7.8%. Sequenced: PBMCs or a T cell subset sorted from them (not recorded which). These receptors originate from an adult woman who had mild COVID-19 (a few samples of this study predate the infection). Cell type and time point are not known.

This chain connects TRBV7-9 to TRBJ2-1, with 11 bases that match TRBD2. The germline gives CDR1 SEHNR, CDR2 FQNEAQ (reference sequence). CDR3 size: 15 residues. V was clipped by 4 bases and J by 8 bases; unmatched bases: 7. The CDR3 DNA sequence: TGTGCCAGCAGCTCGATACTAGCGGGGGTGGATGAGCAGTTCTTC. As protein: CASSSILAGVDEQFF. The complete variable domain, with remaining parts taken from reference TRBV7-9 and TRBJ2-1, reads DTGVSQNPRHKITKRGQNVTFRCDPISEHNRLYWYRQTLGQGPEFLTYFQNEAQLEKSRLLSDRFSAERPKGSFSTLEIQRTEQGDSAMYLCASSSILAGVDEQFFGPGTRLTVL.

The chain employs TRBV12-3 or TRBV12-4 and TRBJ2-5; D not resolved. V shed 6 bases and J shed 3 bases, with 17 bases lying between them. The CDR3 extends over 15 amino acids. CDR3 residues: CASRPGGRPKETQYF. The CDR3 coding sequence is TGTGCCAGCAGGCCCGGTGGAAGGCCTAAAGAGACCCAGTACTTC.

This clonotype was seen a few times. CDR3 DNA sequence: TGTGCCAGCGGCGGACTAGCGGGGGCTGAGGGGACCCAGTACTTC. As protein: CASGGLAGAEGTQYF. This chain joins TRBV9 and TRBJ2-5; 13 bases are a match to TRBD2. The trim removed 7 bases at V and 7 bases at J, leaving 10 bases unmatched. The germline gives CDR1 SGDLS, CDR2 YYNGEE. The CDR3 runs 15 residues.

This sequence joins TRBV20-1 and TRBJ2-7, with D uncertain. The V gene's germline CDR1 is DFQATT and CDR2 SNEGSKA (reference sequence). CDR3 length: 12 amino acids. V was pared by 5 bases and J by 0 bases, with 8 bases between. The CDR3 here is CSAARSSYEQYF. Here the CDR3 DNA reads TGCAGTGCTGCCCGGAGCTCCTACGAGCAGTACTTC.

The genes are TRBV5-4 and TRBJ2-2, with D perhaps TRBD1 (6 bases). V was trimmed by 4 bases and J by 0 bases, leaving 13 bases between them. The CDR3 loop spans 16 amino acids. Germline V gene lookup returns CDR1 SGHNT and CDR2 YYREEE (reference sequence). DNA for the CDR3: TGTGCCAGCAGCAAGGACAGAAGTCCGAACACCGGGGAGCTGTTTTTT. This sequence encodes CASSKDRSPNTGELFF.

This clonotype has a handful of counts. The gene calls are TRBV29-1 and TRBJ2-7; 7 bases line up with TRBD1. The CDR3 has 13 amino acids. After removal of 7 bases from V and 4 bases from J, the junction contained 10 bases not matched to a gene. Germline V gene sequence: CDR1 SQVTM, CDR2 ANQGSEA. CDR3 nucleotide sequence: TGCAGCGCCCTGACAGGGCTGAAATACGAGCAGTACTTC. This encodes CSALTGLKYEQYF.

The chain uses TRBV14 and TRBJ2-7; no definite D call. Germline CDR1 SGHDN, CDR2 FVKESK. The CDR3 runs 12 residues. The ends were cut back, 3 bases at V and 7 bases at J, with 10 bases in the middle. The CDR3 nucleotides are TGTGCCAGCAGCCATGTTCCCGGGGAGCAGTACTTC. Amino acids: CASSHVPGEQYF.

This clonotype came up a few times. The chain couples TRBV5-1 to TRBJ2-7; TRBD1 matches 7 bases. CDR1 is SGHRS and CDR2 is YFSETQ in the germline V gene. Unmatched junction bases numbered 8, after V lost 0 bases and J lost 2 bases. The CDR3 consists of 16 residues. CDR3 residues: CASSLGARQGTYEQYF. The CDR3 DNA follows: TGCGCCAGCAGCTTGGGTGCCCGACAGGGAACCTACGAGCAGTACTTC.

This clonotype was seen ten or more times. This rearrangement joins TRBV20-1 to TRBJ1-5, with unresolved D. The V end was cut by 3 bases, the J end by 2 bases, with 14 bases between. In germline, CDR1 is DFQATT, CDR2 SNEGSKA (reference sequence). The CDR3 is 15 residues long. CDR3 sequence reads: CSASQGGGGNQPQHF. The CDR3 DNA sequence: TGCAGTGCTAGTCAAGGCGGCGGAGGCAATCAGCCCCAGCATTTT.

This clonotype was picked up a small number of times. J is TRBJ1-1 and V is TRBV25-1; D call uncertain. V shed 6 bases and J shed 1 base, with 9 bases lying between them. The CDR3 totals 13 residues. In germline, CDR1 is MGHDK, CDR2 SYGVNS. CDR3 sequence (DNA): TGTGCCAGCAGGGGGATGTGGAACACTGAAGCTTTCTTT. It yields the protein CASRGMWNTEAFF.

The sample holds many counts of this clonotype. The chain has TRBV5-6 and TRBJ2-7; TRBD1 aligns across 9 bases. The germline V gene has CDR1 SGHDT and CDR2 YYEEEE. This CDR3 region has 14 residues. V lost 6 bases to trimming and J lost 6 bases; unmatched junction nucleotides: 10. The CDR3 loop is CASTYRGPRGEQYF. CDR3 nucleotide sequence: TGTGCCAGCACCTACAGGGGGCCAAGGGGCGAGCAGTACTTC.

This clonotype was seen more than once but under ten times. The V and J genes are TRBV4-2 and TRBJ2-7; no firm D call. CDR1 and CDR2 (germline): LGHNA, YNFKEQ. The V gene lost 0 bases and the J gene lost 7 bases, with 7 bases spanning the gap. There are 12 residues in the CDR3. DNA for the CDR3: TGTGCCAGCAGCCAAGATAGACGGGAGCAGTACTTC. This gives the protein CASSQDRREQYF.

V gene TRBV24-1 combines with J gene TRBJ1-2; no clear D gene. Germline assignment: CDR1 KGHDR and CDR2 SFDVKD. Trimming removed 9 bases from V and 4 bases from J, with 14 bases in between. The CDR3 is 13 residues long. The CDR3 region has the DNA TGTGCCACCGAGTCCCGGGAGGGCTATGGCTACACCTTC. The encoded protein is CATESREGYGYTF.

This clonotype was counted a few times. V is TRBV12-3 or TRBV12-4 and J is TRBJ2-5; 13 bases line up with TRBD2. Trimming cost V 6 bases and J 2 bases; bases outside gene matches: 3. The CDR3 has 15 amino acids. CDR3 amino acids: CASRPLAGGQETQYF. CDR3 nucleotides: TGTGCCAGCAGGCCACTAGCGGGGGGGCAAGAGACCCAGTACTTC.

The table lists this clonotype with a few counts. The rearrangement joins TRBV24-1 to TRBJ2-1, with TRBD2 identical over 12 bases. Germline assignment: CDR1 KGHDR and CDR2 SFDVKD. Trimming cost V 4 bases and J 5 bases; bases outside gene matches: 2. The CDR3 extends over 15 amino acids. CDR3 protein: CATSERLAGDNEQFF. CDR3 DNA: TGTGCCACCAGTGAGCGACTAGCGGGAGACAATGAGCAGTTCTTC.

This clonotype has just a few counts. The CDR3 sequence: CASSPTGRGEKLFF. CDR3 nucleotides: TGTGCCAGCAGCCCGACGGGGCGCGGTGAAAAACTGTTTTTT. This rearrangement joins TRBV7-8 to TRBJ1-4; maybe TRBD1 (5 bases). This CDR3 has 14 amino acids. V gave up 5 bases and J gave up 7 bases, with 14 bases separating them. Germline loops: CDR1 SGHVS, CDR2 FQNEAQ. The whole variable domain, filled in from reference TRBV7-8 and TRBJ1-4, reads GAGVSQSPRYKVAKRGQDVALRCDPISGHVSLFWYQQALGQGPEFLTYFQNEAQLDKSGLPSDRFFAERPEGSVSTLKIQRTQQEDSAVYLCASSPTGRGEKLFFGSGTQLSVL.

This clonotype occurred a few times. This chain links TRBV7-9 with TRBJ1-4; D call uncertain. The CDR3 contains 12 residues. V was trimmed by 1 base and J by 8 bases, leaving 5 bases between them. The V gene's germline CDR1 is SEHNR and CDR2 FQNEAQ (reference sequence). This chain's CDR3 is CASSLVREKLFF. Here the CDR3 DNA reads TGTGCCAGCAGCTTAGTACGAGAAAAACTGTTTTTT.

The chain uses TRBV6-5 and TRBJ1-2; 8 bases fit TRBD1. The CDR3 consists of 17 residues. Germline V lookup: CDR1 MNHEY, CDR2 SVGAGI. The J segment lost 4 bases and the V segment lost 0 bases, leaving 10 bases of the junction unmatched. CDR3 coding DNA: TGTGCCAGCAGTTACTCGATGATGAGGACAGGGATCTATGGCTACACCTTC. Its translation is CASSYSMMRTGIYGYTF.

This clonotype has only a few counts. V gene TRBV27 combines with J gene TRBJ2-3; 7 bases agree with TRBD2. The CDR3 consists of 19 residues. The germline CDR1 and CDR2 sequences are MNHEY and SMNVEV (reference sequence). The ends lost 1 base at V and 3 bases at J; junction bases unmatched: 16. The CDR3 region is CASSLLGGGRVRGTDTQYF. In DNA form, the CDR3 reads TGTGCCAGCAGTTTATTGGGAGGTGGGAGGGTCCGAGGAACAGATACGCAGTATTTT.

The rearrangement links TRBV5-1 to TRBJ2-3; D possibly corresponds to TRBD2 (5 bases). This CDR3 has 13 residues. V was clipped by 4 bases and J by 6 bases, with 12 bases between them. CDR1 and CDR2 (germline): SGHRS, YFSETQ. The CDR3 DNA sequence: TGCGCCAGCAGCCCTACCGGGGTCGATACGCAGTATTTT. Translating gives CASSPTGVDTQYF.

The chain has TRBV6-5 and TRBJ2-4; 7 bases fit TRBD1. Trimming cost V 6 bases and J 0 bases; bases outside gene matches: 11. The CDR3 has 17 residues. Germline V gives CDR1 MNHEY, CDR2 SVGAGI. Here the CDR3 DNA reads TGTGCCAGCAGGGGGCCGACAGGGCCAATAGCCAAAAACATTCAGTACTTC. Protein product: CASRGPTGPIAKNIQYF.

In its sample, this clonotype was seen many times. This chain joins TRBV7-9 and TRBJ2-1; D may be TRBD2 (6 bases). V lost 0 bases to trimming and J lost 6 bases, with 6 bases between them. The length of the CDR3 is 13 residues. The germline gives CDR1 SEHNR, CDR2 FQNEAQ (reference sequence). The DNA for the CDR3 is TGTGCCAGCAGCTTAGCAGCGGGCAATGAGCAGTTCTTC. It codes for CASSLAAGNEQFF.

The chain employs TRBV4-3 and TRBJ2-1; D call uncertain. Trimming took off 0 bases at V and 7 bases at J, with 7 bases between the two ends. The CDR3 covers 13 residues. Germline CDR1 and CDR2: LGHNA and YSLEER. The DNA of the CDR3 is TGCGCCAGCAGCCAAGAATTGACGAATGAGCAGTTCTTC. This gives the protein CASSQELTNEQFF.

The chain couples TRBV20-1 to TRBJ2-3, with D hard to call. The CDR3 length is 14 residues. Germline CDR1 reads DFQATT; CDR2 reads SNEGSKA (reference sequence). With 1 base removed from V and 4 bases from J, the gap between germline ends came to 12 bases. The CDR3 DNA is TGCAGTGCTAGAGTTGCGTTTTTGGCAGATACGCAGTATTTT. Amino acids: CSARVAFLADTQYF.

This clonotype was seen only a few times. This chain uses TRBV4-3 with TRBJ1-4; D gene unclear. Per germline, CDR1 LGHNA and CDR2 YSLEER. V lost 1 base to trimming and J lost 0 bases, with 9 bases between them. CDR3 length: 16 amino acids. CDR3 sequence reads: CASSQGDGATNEKLFF. In DNA form, the CDR3 reads TGCGCCAGCAGCCAAGGCGACGGGGCAACTAATGAAAAACTGTTTTTT.

This clonotype has only a few counts. This chain joins TRBV18 and TRBJ2-1; 10 bases align to TRBD2. The germline gives CDR1 KGHSH, CDR2 LQKENI. CDR3 size: 16 residues. J lost 1 base, V lost 5 bases, and 5 bases had no gene match. DNA of the CDR3: TGTGCCAGCTCAGAAAATAGCGGGAGGTCCTACAATGAGCAGTTCTTC. Residues: CASSENSGRSYNEQFF.

There are a few counts of this clonotype. The CDR3 loop is CASSPPGTGNGETQYF. Written as DNA, the CDR3 is TGTGCCAGCAGCCCTCCCGGGACAGGGAATGGAGAGACCCAGTACTTC. This chain links TRBV7-9 with TRBJ2-5, with 9 bases aligning to TRBD1. With V trimmed by 5 bases and J by 4 bases, 11 bases remained unmatched. This CDR3 is built from 16 residues. The germline gives CDR1 SEHNR, CDR2 FQNEAQ (reference sequence).

The chain couples TRBV12-3 or TRBV12-4 to TRBJ2-3, with 8 bases matching TRBD1. V lost 6 bases, J lost 7 bases, and 12 bases stayed unmatched. CDR3 size: 15 residues. The CDR3 bases are TGTGCCAGCAGCCCCCCGGGACAGGAGGCCTATACGCAGTATTTT. It is translated as CASSPPGQEAYTQYF.